This T cell receptor beta chain comes out of a study of T-cell reconstitution after alpha-beta-depleted transplantation in children. A library of TCRbeta sequences, prepared with unique molecular identifiers, was generated. TCRdb called the PCR reads again in MiXCR, with one record for every CDR3 protein. The sample records about 590,000 distinct CDR3 sequences, 10% to 15% being singletons. CDR3 length: 14 residues. Trimming cost V 7 bases and J 5 bases; bases outside gene matches: 9. From germline, CDR1 is MNHNS and CDR2 SASEGT. This clonotype was obtained from a male patient under 18 who had a stem cell transplant for acute myeloid leukemia, so the T cells may come from the graft donor. The sample in question was PBMCs, mostly from graft donor cells, obtained 360 days after TCRalphabeta/CD19-depleted stem cell transplant. V and J are TRBV6-1 and TRBJ1-2, with 8 positions matching TRBD1. The CDR3 sequence: CASTQGQGGYGYTF. The CDR3 region has the DNA TGTGCCAGCACCCAAGGACAGGGCGGGTATGGCTACACCTTC.